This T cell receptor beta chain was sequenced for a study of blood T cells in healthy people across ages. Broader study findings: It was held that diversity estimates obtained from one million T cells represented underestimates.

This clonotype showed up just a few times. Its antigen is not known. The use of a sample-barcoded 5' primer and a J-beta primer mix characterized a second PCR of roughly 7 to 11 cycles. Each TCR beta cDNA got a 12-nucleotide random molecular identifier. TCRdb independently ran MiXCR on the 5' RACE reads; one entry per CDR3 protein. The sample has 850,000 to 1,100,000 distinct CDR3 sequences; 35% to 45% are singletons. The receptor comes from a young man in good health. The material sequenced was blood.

The CDR3 reads CASRLGGGYSTDTQYF. DNA for the CDR3: TGTGCCAGCCGTCTCGGCGGGGGGTATAGCACAGATACGCAGTATTTT. The J gene is TRBJ2-3, the V gene TRBV2, with 8 bases aligning to TRBD2. The germline V gene has CDR1 SNHLY and CDR2 FYNNEI. V lost 8 bases to trimming and J lost 0 bases; unmatched junction nucleotides: 10. CDR3 size: 16 residues.